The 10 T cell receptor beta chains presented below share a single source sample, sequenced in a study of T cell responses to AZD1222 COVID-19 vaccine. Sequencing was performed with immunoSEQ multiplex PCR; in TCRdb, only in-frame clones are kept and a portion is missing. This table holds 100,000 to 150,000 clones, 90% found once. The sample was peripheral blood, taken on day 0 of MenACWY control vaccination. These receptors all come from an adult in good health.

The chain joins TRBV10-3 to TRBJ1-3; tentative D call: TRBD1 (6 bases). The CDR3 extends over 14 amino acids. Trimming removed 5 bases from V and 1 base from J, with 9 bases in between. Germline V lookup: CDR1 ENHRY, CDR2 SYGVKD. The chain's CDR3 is CAISLGGSGNTIYF. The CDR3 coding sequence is TGTGCCATCAGTTTAGGGGGATCTGGAAACACCATATATTTT.

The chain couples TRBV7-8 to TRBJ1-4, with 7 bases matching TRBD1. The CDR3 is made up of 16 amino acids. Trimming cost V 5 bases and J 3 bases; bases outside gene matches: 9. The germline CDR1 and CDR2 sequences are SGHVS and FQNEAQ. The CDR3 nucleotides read TGTGCCAGCAGCCCCAACCACAGGGGAGCTAATGAAAAACTGTTTTTT. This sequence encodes CASSPNHRGANEKLFF.

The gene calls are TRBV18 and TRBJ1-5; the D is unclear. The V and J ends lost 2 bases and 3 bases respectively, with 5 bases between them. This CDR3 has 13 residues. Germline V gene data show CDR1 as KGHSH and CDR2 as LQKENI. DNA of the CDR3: TGTGCCAGCTCACCATCCGACAATCAGCCCCAGCATTTT. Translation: CASSPSDNQPQHF.

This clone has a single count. Written as DNA, the CDR3 is TGTGCCAGCAGTCCTACAGGGGGAAGCTCCTACGAGCAGTACTTC. Encoded protein: CASSPTGGSSYEQYF. The gene calls are TRBV2 and TRBJ2-7, with 8 bases that match TRBD1. This CDR3 is 15 amino acids long. Trimming took 5 bases from V and 0 from J; bases not matched to a gene: 6. Germline V gene data show CDR1 as SNHLY and CDR2 as FYNNEI. Combining the CDR3 with reference TRBV2 and TRBJ2-7 gives the whole variable domain EPEVTQTPSHQVTQMGQEVILRCVPISNHLYFYWYRQILGQKVEFLVSFYNNEISEKSEIFDDQFSVERPDGSNFTLKIRSTKLEDSAMYFCASSPTGGSSYEQYFGPGTRLTVT.

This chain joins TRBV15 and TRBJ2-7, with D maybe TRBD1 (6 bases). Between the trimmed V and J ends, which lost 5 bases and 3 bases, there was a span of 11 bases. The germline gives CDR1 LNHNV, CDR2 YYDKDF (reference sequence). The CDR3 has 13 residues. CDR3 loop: CATSSGQHYEQYF. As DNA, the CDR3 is TGTGCCACCAGCTCCGGACAGCACTACGAGCAGTACTTC.

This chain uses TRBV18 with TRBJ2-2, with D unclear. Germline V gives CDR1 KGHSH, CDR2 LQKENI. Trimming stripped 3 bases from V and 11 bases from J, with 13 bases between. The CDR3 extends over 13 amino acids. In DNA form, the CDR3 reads TGTGCCAGCTCACCTTCCATGATGGGTGAGCTGTTTTTT. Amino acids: CASSPSMMGELFF.

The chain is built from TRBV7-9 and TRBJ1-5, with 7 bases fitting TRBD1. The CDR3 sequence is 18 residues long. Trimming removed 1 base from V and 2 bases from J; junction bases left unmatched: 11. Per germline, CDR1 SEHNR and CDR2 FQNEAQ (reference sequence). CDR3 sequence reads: CASSLGQGEILGNQPQHF. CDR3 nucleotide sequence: TGTGCCAGCAGCTTAGGGCAGGGGGAAATTTTGGGCAATCAGCCCCAGCATTTT. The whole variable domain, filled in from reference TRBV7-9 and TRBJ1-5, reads DTGVSQNPRHKITKRGQNVTFRCDPISEHNRLYWYRQTLGQGPEFLTYFQNEAQLEKSRLLSDRFSAERPKGSFSTLEIQRTEQGDSAMYLCASSLGQGEILGNQPQHFGDGTRLSIL.

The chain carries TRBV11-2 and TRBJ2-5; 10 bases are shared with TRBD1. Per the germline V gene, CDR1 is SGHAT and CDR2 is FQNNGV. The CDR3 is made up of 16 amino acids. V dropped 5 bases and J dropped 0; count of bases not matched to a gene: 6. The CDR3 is CASSTRDRGYQETQYF. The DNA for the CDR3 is TGTGCCAGCAGCACCCGGGACAGGGGCTACCAAGAGACCCAGTACTTC.

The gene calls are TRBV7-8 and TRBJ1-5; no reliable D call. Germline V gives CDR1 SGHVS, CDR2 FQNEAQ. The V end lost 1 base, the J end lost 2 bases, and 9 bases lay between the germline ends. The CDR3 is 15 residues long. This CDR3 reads CASSLDMFGNQPQHF. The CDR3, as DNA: TGTGCCAGCAGCTTAGATATGTTCGGCAATCAGCCCCAGCATTTT.

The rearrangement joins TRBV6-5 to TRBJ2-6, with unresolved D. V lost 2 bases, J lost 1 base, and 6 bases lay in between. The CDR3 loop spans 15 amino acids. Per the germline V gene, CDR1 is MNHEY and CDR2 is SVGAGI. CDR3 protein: CASSYGFSGANVLTF. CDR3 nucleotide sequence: TGTGCCAGCAGTTACGGATTTTCTGGGGCCAACGTCCTGACTTTC.